This is a list of T cell receptor beta chains from one sample in a study of CD8 T cells in Susac syndrome. Via MiXCR, TCRdb re-called the immunoSEQ multiplex PCR reads, giving one row per CDR3 protein. The sample carries 65,000 to 75,000 distinct CDR3 sequences, approximately 95% recorded once. The source material was CD8+ T cells from PBMCs. These receptors were taken from a human donor in good health. The CDR3 runs from the conserved cysteine through the conserved F or W. The order of the fields is D gene, J gene, clone size, V gene, CDR3 DNA, CDR3 protein. The D gene is left open where the match is weak. Only part of the rows carry a size: once, few, many, or a class if the clone is expanded.

>NA|TRBJ2-3|NA|TRBV14
TGTGCCAGCAGCCAAGTGGAGGGCTCCACAGATACGCAGTATTTT
CASSQVEGSTDTQYF
>NA|TRBJ1-1|NA|TRBV6-5
TGTGCCAGCAGTTACGGGGTCTTGAACACTGAAGCTTTCTTT
CASSYGVLNTEAFF
>NA|TRBJ1-5|NA|TRBV6-5
TGTGCCAGCAGTCCAGGGCCCAATCAGCCCCAGCATTTT
CASSPGPNQPQHF
>TRBD1|TRBJ1-1|NA|TRBV6-4
TGTGCCAGCAGTGACAGGGGGCTCACTGAAGCTTTCTTT
CASSDRGLTEAFF
>NA|TRBJ2-3|NA|TRBV24-1
TGTGCCACCTCCTCGGGAAGGACAGATACGCAGTATTTT
CATSSGRTDTQYF
>TRBD1|TRBJ1-4|NA|TRBV6-5
TGTGCCAGCAGTTACTTGACAGGGGGTGAAAAACTGTTTTTT
CASSYLTGGEKLFF
>NA|TRBJ1-2|NA|TRBV13
TGTGCCAGCAGCCTGGACAGAACGAACTATGGCTACACCTTC
CASSLDRTNYGYTF
>NA|TRBJ1-4|NA|TRBV23-1
TGCGGGACAGCTCCTAATGAAAAACTGTTTTTT
CGTAPNEKLFF
>NA|TRBJ2-1|NA|TRBV7-9
TGTGCCAGCAGCCGCTACAATGAGCAGTTCTTC
CASSRYNEQFF
>NA|TRBJ1-1|NA|TRBV24-1
TGTGCCACCAGTGATTTTGGGAACACTGAAGCTTTCTTT
CATSDFGNTEAFF
>NA|TRBJ2-1|NA|TRBV9
TGTGCCAGCAGCGTGGAGGGTACGGCGGGGGCTGGGAATGAGCAGTTCTTC
CASSVEGTAGAGNEQFF
>NA|TRBJ1-1|few|TRBV5-6
TGTGCCAGCAGCTTGGATACAGGGCCCGAAGCTTTCTTT
CASSLDTGPEAFF
>NA|TRBJ1-2|NA|TRBV23-1
TGCGCCACCCTCTTTCCGGAGGGCAGCGTCTATGGCTACACCTTC
CATLFPEGSVYGYTF
>NA|TRBJ2-5|NA|TRBV2
TGTGCCAGCAGTGGGCCGGAGGAGTACCAAGAGACCCAGTACTTC
CASSGPEEYQETQYF
>TRBD2|TRBJ2-3|NA|TRBV7-9
TGTGCCAGCAGCCCGGGACTAGGAGGAGATACGCAGTATTTT
CASSPGLGGDTQYF
>NA|TRBJ2-6|few|TRBV12-3/TRBV12-4
TGTGCCAGCAGTTTCCTGGGTACCGGGGCCAACGTCCTGACTTTC
CASSFLGTGANVLTF
>TRBD1|TRBJ2-5|once|TRBV7-9
TGTGCCAGCACCCTACCCCAGGTCGGCAGGGGGCCGGAGACCCAGTACTTC
CASTLPQVGRGPETQYF
>NA|TRBJ2-7|NA|TRBV7-9
TGTGCCAGCAGCGCCCCCAGAGTACCCTACGAGCAGTACTTC
CASSAPRVPYEQYF
>NA|TRBJ2-5|NA|TRBV5-5
TGTGCCAGCAGCCGCCTCCAAGAGACCCAGTACTTC
CASSRLQETQYF
>NA|TRBJ2-5|NA|TRBV2
TGTGCCAGCAGTGAGGCCCCGGGACAAGAGACCCAGTACTTC
CASSEAPGQETQYF
>NA|TRBJ2-4|NA|TRBV6-2/TRBV6-3
TGTGCCAGCAGTTACGAGGGGATGGGAAGGGGATTAGCCAAAAACATTCAGTACTTC
CASSYEGMGRGLAKNIQYF
>NA|TRBJ2-5|NA|TRBV24-1
TGTGCCACCAGTGAACCCGCCCTCCAAGAGACCCAGTACTTC
CATSEPALQETQYF
>TRBD2|TRBJ2-1|NA|TRBV19
TGTGCCAGTAGTATGGGGCCGGGGGGTGAGCAGTTCTTC
CASSMGPGGEQFF
>TRBD2|TRBJ2-5|NA|TRBV12-3/TRBV12-4
TGTGCCAGCAGCTACCCTACCAGCGGGGTACAGACCCAGTACTTC
CASSYPTSGVQTQYF
>TRBD2|TRBJ2-3|NA|TRBV9
TGTGCCAGCAGCGGACAACTAGCGGCCAGCACAGATACGCAGTATTTT
CASSGQLAASTDTQYF
>NA|TRBJ1-1|NA|TRBV28
TGTGCCAGCAGTCCCCTACATCTTGTGAACACTGAAGCTTTCTTT
CASSPLHLVNTEAFF
>NA|TRBJ1-1|once|TRBV4-3
TGCGCCAGCAGCCAAGATGGAGCAGGGGACAACACTGAAGCTTTCTTT
CASSQDGAGDNTEAFF
>NA|TRBJ2-1|NA|TRBV13
TGTGCCAGCAGCCCCAGAATCGATGAGCAGTTCTTC
CASSPRIDEQFF
>NA|TRBJ2-5|NA|TRBV2
TGTGCCACTCGGGAACCCCCCTGGGAGACCCAGTACTTC
CATREPPWETQYF
>NA|TRBJ2-7|few|TRBV28
TGTGCCAGCAGTCTTATGAGCTACGAGCAGTACTTC
CASSLMSYEQYF
>NA|TRBJ1-1|NA|TRBV4-3
TGCGCCAGCAGCCAAGACGGGAGGGACACTGAAGCTTTCTTT
CASSQDGRDTEAFF
>NA|TRBJ2-2|NA|TRBV9
TGTGCCAGCAGCGTAGGATCAGGCACCGGGGAGCTGTTTTTT
CASSVGSGTGELFF
>TRBD1|TRBJ1-6|NA|TRBV7-9
TGTGCCAGCAGCTTTCCAGGGGGGGACAGGCAAGGACCCCTCCACTTT
CASSFPGGDRQGPLHF
>TRBD1|TRBJ2-2|NA|TRBV30
TGTGCCTGGAGTGTACCGGACAGGCACACCGGGGAGCTGTTTTTT
CAWSVPDRHTGELFF
>NA|TRBJ1-2|NA|TRBV28
TGTGCCAGCAGTTTAGGGCCAGCTTATGGCTACACCTTC
CASSLGPAYGYTF
>NA|TRBJ1-1|NA|TRBV6-2/TRBV6-3
TGTGCCAGCAGTTACCACCCGAACGGAACGGGCACTGAAGCTTTCTTT
CASSYHPNGTGTEAFF
>NA|TRBJ1-5|NA|TRBV19
TGTGCCAGTAGTTGGGGCTGGAGTCAGCCCCAGCATTTT
CASSWGWSQPQHF
>NA|TRBJ2-1|NA|TRBV12-3/TRBV12-4
TGTGCCAGCAGTTTAGAAGTCTACCCGCAGTTCTTC
CASSLEVYPQFF
>NA|TRBJ1-1|NA|TRBV21-1
TGTGCCAGCAGCATCCTCGAAACAGGGCCGAACACTGAAGCTTTCTTT
CASSILETGPNTEAFF
>NA|TRBJ1-6|NA|TRBV4-3
TGCGCCAGCAGCCAAGATCGGGCAGGGGACGGTTCACCCCTCCACTTT
CASSQDRAGDGSPLHF
>NA|TRBJ2-2|NA|TRBV7-8
TGTGCCAGCAGCTTAGTTCGGACAATATTGACCGGGGAGCTGTTTTTT
CASSLVRTILTGELFF
>NA|TRBJ2-2|NA|TRBV3-1
TGTGCCAGCAGCCTAGGGGGGATCGCCGGGGAGCTGTTTTTT
CASSLGGIAGELFF
>TRBD1|TRBJ2-7|NA|TRBV6-5
TGTGCCAGCAGTTCCCCCGAGACAGGGGGAAACGAGCAGTACTTC
CASSSPETGGNEQYF
>NA|TRBJ2-2|NA|TRBV3-1
TGTGCCAGCAGCACCTCGGGGGCGGGGACCGGGGAGCTGTTTTTT
CASSTSGAGTGELFF
>TRBD1|TRBJ2-7|NA|TRBV28
TGTGCCAGCAGTTTACGACAGGGGCGGACGCCTTACGAGCAGTACTTC
CASSLRQGRTPYEQYF
>TRBD1|TRBJ1-6|NA|TRBV7-3
TGTGCCAGCAGCCCAACAGGGGGTTATAATTCACCCCTCCACTTT
CASSPTGGYNSPLHF
>NA|TRBJ2-3|NA|TRBV16
TGTGCCAGCAGCCGACCGACCGGATCAGATACGCAGTATTTT
CASSRPTGSDTQYF
>NA|TRBJ2-3|NA|TRBV29-1
TGCAGCGTTGGGGGCTTAAGTCTTAAGGGGAGTAGCACAGATACGCAGTATTTT
CSVGGLSLKGSSTDTQYF
>NA|TRBJ2-3|NA|TRBV11-1
TGTGCCAGCAGCTTGGGGACTCTCCCTAGCACAGATACGCAGTATTTT
CASSLGTLPSTDTQYF